The next 9 T cell receptor beta chains were all read from a single sample in a study of blood T cell repertoires in COVID-19. Only in-frame clones appear in the TCRdb table, and some are missing; sequencing was by immunoSEQ multiplex PCR. The sample comprises fewer than 450,000 clones, approximately 89% of which are singletons, and 3% to 4% rests with the top ten. Sequenced: peripheral blood. These TCRs come from a woman aged 18-30 years who had recovered from COVID-19.

The chain carries TRBV12-3 or TRBV12-4 and TRBJ1-6, with no clear D. Trimming shortened V by 2 bases and J by 10 bases, and 6 bases separated the two germline ends. CDR3 length: 12 residues. This CDR3 reads CASSLRGSPLHF. CDR3 DNA: TGTGCCAGCAGTTTACGAGGGTCACCCCTCCACTTT.

J is TRBJ2-3 and V is TRBV5-1; possible D gene TRBD1, 6 bases. The V gene lost 4 bases and the J gene lost 3 bases, with 12 bases spanning the gap. CDR3 size: 14 residues. Germline CDR1 SGHRS, CDR2 YFSETQ. The CDR3 DNA sequence: TGCGCCAGCAGCACTGGACAGCAAACAGATACGCAGTATTTT. Encoded protein: CASSTGQQTDTQYF.

This sequence joins TRBV3-1 (or the pseudogene TRBV3-2) and TRBJ2-1; 12 bases match TRBD2. Germline V CDR1 and CDR2: LGHDT, YNNKEL (reference sequence). The CDR3 spans 17 residues. V dropped 1 base and J dropped 3; count of bases not matched to a gene: 4. This CDR3 reads CASSQGTSGVGYNEQFF. In nucleotides, the CDR3 is TGTGCCAGCAGCCAAGGGACTAGCGGGGTGGGCTACAATGAGCAGTTCTTC.

This clone has only one observation. The CDR3 sequence is CASSLKDPQGASEQFF. The CDR3 DNA reads TGTGCCAGCAGCTTAAAGGACCCACAGGGGGCGAGTGAGCAGTTCTTC. The J gene is TRBJ2-1, the V gene TRBV11-3, with TRBD1 matching 9 bases. V gave up 2 bases and J gave up 9 bases; unmatched junction bases: 11. The germline gives CDR1 SGHNT, CDR2 YENEEA. The CDR3 runs to 16 residues.

The rearrangement uses TRBV9 and TRBJ1-3; the D gene is possibly TRBD1 (5 bases). Looked up from germline, CDR1 is SGDLS and CDR2 is YYNGEE. V was clipped by 4 bases and J by 4 bases, with 15 bases between them. The CDR3 loop spans 15 amino acids. The CDR3 protein is CASSPGQGGGNTIYF. The CDR3, as DNA: TGTGCCAGCAGCCCCGGGCAGGGCGGAGGAAACACCATATATTTT.

The table lists this clone with a count of one. The V gene is TRBV5-1, the J gene TRBJ2-5; D is possibly TRBD1 (7 bases). Germline V gene sequence: CDR1 SGHRS, CDR2 YFSETQ. The CDR3 runs to 16 residues. V lost 2 bases and J 4 bases, leaving 18 bases between the germline ends. In nucleotides, the CDR3 is TGCGCCAGCAGCTTCTTAGGAGGGGGCTTTGGAGAGACCCAGTACTTC. Protein: CASSFLGGGFGETQYF.

V and J are TRBV4-3 and TRBJ2-1, with 8 bases lining up with TRBD2. V trimming: 0 bases; J trimming: 0 bases; junction bases outside the gene matches: 4. This CDR3 region has 17 residues. Germline V gives CDR1 LGHNA, CDR2 YSLEER. CDR3 loop: CASSQDSGGGSYNEQFF. The DNA of the CDR3 is TGCGCCAGCAGCCAAGACTCGGGAGGGGGCTCCTACAATGAGCAGTTCTTC.

In this sample, this clone turned up once. As DNA, the CDR3 is TGCAGCGTAAAAGCGGGAGGATTTGAGCAGTTCTTC. Protein: CSVKAGGFEQFF. The chain links TRBV29-1 to TRBJ2-1; 9 positions agree with TRBD2. CDR3 length equals 12 residues. Germline V gene data show CDR1 as SQVTM and CDR2 as ANQGSEA. After removal of 6 bases from V and 9 bases from J, the junction contained 6 bases not matched to a gene.

This clone has just one count. The V and J genes are TRBV7-2 and TRBJ2-2; D gene uncertain. CDR3 length: 14 amino acids. V was shortened by 3 bases and J by 5 bases, with 10 bases between the two germline ends. Germline CDR1 and CDR2: SGHTA and FQGNSA. The CDR3 protein is CASSFNSGTGELFF. In DNA form, the CDR3 reads TGTGCCAGCAGCTTCAACAGTGGGACCGGGGAGCTGTTTTTT.